This is a list of T cell receptor beta chains from one sample in a study of cytomegalovirus exposure and HLA in healthy donors. Repertoires were generated with immunoSEQ multiplex PCR, while TCRdb's copy carries only in-frame clones and drops some. The sample lists 95,000 to 110,000 clones, around 85% occurring once. Sequencing input: PBMCs. These receptor sequences come from a man under 40 in good health and CMV-seronegative. Each CDR3 is given with its conserved first and last residue. Fields, in order: V gene, J gene, CDR3 length, clone size, D gene, CDR3 DNA, CDR3 protein. A D gene is named only where the DNA matches it firmly. Size values are once, few and many counts, or a class for expanded clones, and some rows have none.

TRBV25-1	TRBJ2-7	15	NA	TRBD1	TGTGCCAGCAGTGAAGGAGGACAGGGGGTCTACGAGCAGTACTTC	CASSEGGQGVYEQYF
TRBV30	TRBJ1-5	14	NA	NA	TGTGCCTGGAGTGTTGCCAGAAGCAATCAGCCCCAGCATTTT	CAWSVARSNQPQHF
TRBV7-2	TRBJ2-2	14	NA	NA	TGTGCCAGCAGCGCGCAACTATCAGTCGGGGAGCTGTTTTTT	CASSAQLSVGELFF
TRBV25-1	TRBJ1-6	16	NA	TRBD1	TGTGCCAGCAGTGAGACAGGGGATCTTGTATATTCACCCCTCCACTTT	CASSETGDLVYSPLHF
TRBV29-1	TRBJ1-5	16	NA	TRBD1	TGCAGCGTCTTGGACAGGGGGCAGGTCGGCAATCAGCCCCAGCATTTT	CSVLDRGQVGNQPQHF
TRBV11-2	TRBJ2-7	17	NA	TRBD1	TGTGCCAGCAGCTTTAACAACCTCCGGGACAGGGGTCACGAGCAGTACTTC	CASSFNNLRDRGHEQYF
TRBV9	TRBJ1-6	15	few	TRBD1	TGTGCCAGCAGCAGATGGGACAGGGCGGATTCACCCCTCCACTTT	CASSRWDRADSPLHF
TRBV9	TRBJ2-1	15	NA	TRBD1	TGTGCCAGCAGCGCGACAGGGAGCTCCTACAATGAGCAGTTCTTC	CASSATGSSYNEQFF
TRBV6-5	TRBJ2-1	13	NA	NA	TGTGCCAGCAGTTACTCCGGTTACAATGAGCAGTTCTTC	CASSYSGYNEQFF
TRBV15	TRBJ1-4	15	NA	NA	TGTGCCACCAGCAGAGGACACGCGACGAAGGAAAAACTGTTTTTT	CATSRGHATKEKLFF
TRBV27	TRBJ2-7	14	once	TRBD1	TGTGCCAGCAGCTTCGGGACAGAGACCTACGAGCAGTACTTC	CASSFGTETYEQYF
TRBV9	TRBJ2-6	17	NA	TRBD1	TGTGCCAGCAGTGCGACAGGGGGCGACTCTGGGGCCAACGTCCTGACTTTC	CASSATGGDSGANVLTF
TRBV30	TRBJ1-2	15	NA	NA	TGTGCCTGGAGTGTACCGGGGGGGACTAACTATGGCTACACCTTC	CAWSVPGGTNYGYTF
TRBV28	TRBJ2-3	16	NA	TRBD2	TGTGCCAGCAGTTTTGGGCTAGCGGTTAGCACAGATACGCAGTATTTT	CASSFGLAVSTDTQYF
TRBV7-9	TRBJ1-1	13	NA	NA	TGTGCCAGCAGCTTACCGGGTAACACTGAAGCTTTCTTT	CASSLPGNTEAFF
TRBV7-2	TRBJ2-5	12	NA	NA	TGTGCCAGCAGCTTTGTAGAGAAGACCCAGTACTTC	CASSFVEKTQYF
TRBV11-3	TRBJ2-7	12	NA	TRBD2	TGTGCCAGCAGTTCGGGGGGGCCCGAGCAGTACTTC	CASSSGGPEQYF
TRBV5-1	TRBJ1-5	15	NA	NA	TGCGCCAGCAGCTTTACGGGATCGTCCAATCAGCCCCAGCATTTT	CASSFTGSSNQPQHF
TRBV19	TRBJ2-5	13	NA	NA	TGTGCCAGTAGTATAGCTAGTTTAGAGACCCAGTACTTC	CASSIASLETQYF
TRBV9	TRBJ2-3	16	NA	TRBD2	TGTGCCAGCAGCGTAGAAGGGCGGGAGAGGGCAGATACGCAGTATTTT	CASSVEGRERADTQYF
TRBV28	TRBJ2-3	14	NA	TRBD2	TGTGCCGCGTTTGGGGGGGGTAGTACAGATACGCAGTATTTT	CAAFGGGSTDTQYF
TRBV10-1	TRBJ2-2	15	NA	TRBD1	TGCGCCACTTCACAGGGGATAAAAGGAACCGGGGAGCTGTTTTTT	CATSQGIKGTGELFF
TRBV4-1	TRBJ2-3	16	NA	TRBD2	TGCGCCAGCAGCCAACCCACTAGCGGTAGCACAGATACGCAGTATTTT	CASSQPTSGSTDTQYF
TRBV27	TRBJ2-7	14	NA	NA	TGTGCCAGCAGCACCAGTGGGAGACCTTACGAGCAGTACTTC	CASSTSGRPYEQYF
TRBV2	TRBJ2-7	11	NA	NA	TGTGCCAGCAGTTCTTTCTACGAGCAGTACTTC	CASSSFYEQYF
TRBV6-1	TRBJ1-1	14	NA	NA	TGTGCCAGCAGTAAGCAGGGCACTGGCACTGAAGCTTTCTTT	CASSKQGTGTEAFF
TRBV5-6	TRBJ2-3	14	NA	TRBD2	TGTGCCAGCAACTGGACTAGCGACACAGATACGCAGTATTTT	CASNWTSDTDTQYF
TRBV20-1	TRBJ2-1	11	NA	NA	TGCAGTGCTAGTCGAGAGATTGAGCAGTTCTTC	CSASREIEQFF
TRBV27	TRBJ2-5	12	NA	NA	TGTGCCAGCAGAAGTACTCAAGAGACCCAGTACTTC	CASRSTQETQYF
TRBV5-1	TRBJ2-7	18	NA	TRBD2	TGCGCCAGCAGCTTGGCTAGCGGGGGGAACCCAAGCTCCTACGAGCAGTACTTC	CASSLASGGNPSSYEQYF
TRBV7-9	TRBJ2-5	14	NA	NA	TGTGCCAGCAGCTTAGCGCTGCAGGGAGAGACCCAGTACTTC	CASSLALQGETQYF
TRBV23-1	TRBJ2-2	16	NA	TRBD2	TGCGCCAGCAGTCACCAAGGACTAGCGGGGACCGGGGAGCTGTTTTTT	CASSHQGLAGTGELFF
TRBV5-6	TRBJ2-3	14	NA	NA	TGTGCCAGCAGCTTGGCGGGGTGGAGAGATACGCAGTATTTT	CASSLAGWRDTQYF
TRBV6-1	TRBJ1-6	15	NA	TRBD1	TGTGCCAGCAGTGTTTGGAGGACAGGGGGCTCACCCCTCCACTTT	CASSVWRTGGSPLHF
TRBV6-5	TRBJ1-1	14	NA	NA	TGTGCCAGCAGTGAAAGGGGCGTGAACACTGAAGCTTTCTTT	CASSERGVNTEAFF
TRBV28	TRBJ2-1	14	NA	NA	TGTGCCAGCAGACCGACTAGCTCCTACAATGAGCAGTTCTTC	CASRPTSSYNEQFF
TRBV2	TRBJ2-7	13	NA	TRBD1	TGTGCCAGCTACGGACAGGGAACCTCCGAGCAGTACTTC	CASYGQGTSEQYF
TRBV2	TRBJ1-5	16	NA	TRBD1	TGTGCCAGCAGTGTTGTAGGACAGGGGGGCAATCAGCCCCAGCATTTT	CASSVVGQGGNQPQHF
TRBV10-1	TRBJ1-4	13	once	NA	TGCGCCAGCAGTGAGTCTCGAGCAGAAAAACTGTTTTTT	CASSESRAEKLFF
TRBV7-9	TRBJ1-5	15	NA	TRBD1	TGTGCCAGCAGCTTAGGAGGGGGACAGGGAAAGCCCCAGCATTTT	CASSLGGGQGKPQHF
TRBV11-1	TRBJ1-1	13	NA	NA	TGTGCCAGCAGACGGGGGGAAGGCACTGAAGCTTTCTTT	CASRRGEGTEAFF